The rows below give T cell receptor beta chains drawn from one sample of a study of monozygotic twins with inflammatory bowel disease. TCRdb reprocessed the 5' RACE reads, with one entry per CDR3 protein and no DNA. Recorded for this sample: about 420,000 distinct CDR3 sequences. Material for sequencing was blood. The receptors come from a human donor with ulcerative colitis or Crohn's disease, or a healthy co-twin of an affected twin (not recorded which). The CDR3 runs from the conserved cysteine through the conserved F or W.

v_gene,j_gene,CDR3aa
TRBV20-1,TRBJ1-4,CSAYQQRPTNEKLFF
TRBV20-1,TRBJ2-7,CSAGGRPYEQYF
TRBV29-1,TRBJ2-7,CSVQGDSTGYEQYF
TRBV9,TRBJ2-5,CASSPRSDRVETQYF
TRBV5-1,TRBJ2-1,CASRSRGVSNEQFF
TRBV19,TRBJ1-1,CASSSLGRGGTEAFF
TRBV19,TRBJ1-5,CASSVDRSNQPQHF
TRBV10-2,TRBJ1-1,CASSESRGPFSTEAFF
TRBV12-3/TRBV12-4,TRBJ1-2,CASRPAGVVYGYTF
TRBV18,TRBJ1-1,CASSPPGTKDSRNLNTEAFF
TRBV6-5,TRBJ1-5,CASRSGTGFISNQPQHF
TRBV12-3/TRBV12-4,TRBJ2-6,CASTGTSPGANVLTF
TRBV7-2,TRBJ2-5,CASSSPPKTQYF
TRBV29-1,TRBJ2-7,CSVEDTLGTEQYF
TRBV5-1,TRBJ2-7,CASREGQGIASYEQYF
TRBV5-1,TRBJ1-1,CASSPRLGQGSLNTEAFF
TRBV20-1,TRBJ2-7,CSARAFATEGSYEQYF
TRBV19,TRBJ2-2,CATSPSGELFF
TRBV29-1,TRBJ1-1,CSVDDKNTEAFF
TRBV2,TRBJ1-5,CASSWDRPYSNQPQHF
TRBV10-3,TRBJ2-7,CAISGTGSWYF
TRBV20-1,TRBJ2-7,CSARLSGATYVQYF
TRBV5-1,TRBJ1-1,CASSLGFGSGGGMNTEAFF
TRBV7-9,TRBJ2-5,CASSKTDRGRQETQYF
TRBV20-1,TRBJ2-5,CSAREGGGAETQYF
TRBV20-1,TRBJ1-1,CSGTPGLRNTEAFF
TRBV7-6,TRBJ2-5,CASSLEVRGQETQYF
TRBV20-1,TRBJ2-5,CSAKSSGGGAATQYF
TRBV12-3/TRBV12-4,TRBJ2-1,CASSLSANRLYNEQFF
TRBV11-2,TRBJ2-1,CASRSPIASYNEQFF
TRBV7-9,TRBJ1-5,CASARGGGLDQPQHF
TRBV20-1,TRBJ2-3,CSARETSGGSRNTDTQYF
TRBV20-1,TRBJ1-1,CSARDPNRGVTEAFF
TRBV7-8,TRBJ2-3,CASSLRGAAPGTDTQYF
TRBV5-1,TRBJ2-2,CASRSGASTGELFF
TRBV7-8,TRBJ1-2,CASSPQLVGSYGYTF
TRBV10-3,TRBJ2-3,CAISPGQAYTDTQYF
TRBV11-1,TRBJ2-1,CASSSGQGAMRQFF
TRBV20-1,TRBJ1-1,CSARDGGRGTEAFF
TRBV12-3/TRBV12-4,TRBJ2-7,CASTSPPLYEQYF
TRBV11-2,TRBJ2-6,CASSLKWSGVYSGANVLTF
TRBV9,TRBJ1-6,CASSRDPGQGAAMAPLHF
TRBV20-1,TRBJ2-7,CSANSGGSYEQYF
TRBV29-1,TRBJ2-7,CSVAGQSSYEQYF
TRBV5-1,TRBJ2-3,CASSLAWSTDTQYF
TRBV7-9,TRBJ1-1,CASIRTGNTEAFF
TRBV3-1,TRBJ2-2,CASSSIGPAGELFF
TRBV16,TRBJ2-7,CASSPTRASIFEQYF
TRBV20-1,TRBJ1-5,CSASAGGTNQPQHF
TRBV27,TRBJ1-5,CASGRRQPQHF
TRBV7-3,TRBJ2-7,CASSLGGSGFYEQYF
TRBV6-2/TRBV6-3,TRBJ2-4,CASSNPRADQYF
TRBV20-1,TRBJ1-5,CSAPPAGGGTDNQPQHF
TRBV30,TRBJ2-6,CAWSRGGSGANVLTF